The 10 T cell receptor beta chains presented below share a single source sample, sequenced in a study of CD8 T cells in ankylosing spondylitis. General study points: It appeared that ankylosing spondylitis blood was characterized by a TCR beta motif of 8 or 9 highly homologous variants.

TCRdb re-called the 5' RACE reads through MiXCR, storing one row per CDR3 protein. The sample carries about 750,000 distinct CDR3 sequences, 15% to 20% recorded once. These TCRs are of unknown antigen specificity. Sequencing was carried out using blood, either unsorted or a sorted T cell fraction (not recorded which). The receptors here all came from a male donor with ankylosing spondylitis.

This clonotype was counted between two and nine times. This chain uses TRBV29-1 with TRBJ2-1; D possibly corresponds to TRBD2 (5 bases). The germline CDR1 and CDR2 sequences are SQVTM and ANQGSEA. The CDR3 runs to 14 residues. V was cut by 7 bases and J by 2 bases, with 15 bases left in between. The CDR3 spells CSALPSGAYNEQFF. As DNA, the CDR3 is TGCAGCGCCCTCCCCAGCGGAGCCTACAATGAGCAGTTCTTC.

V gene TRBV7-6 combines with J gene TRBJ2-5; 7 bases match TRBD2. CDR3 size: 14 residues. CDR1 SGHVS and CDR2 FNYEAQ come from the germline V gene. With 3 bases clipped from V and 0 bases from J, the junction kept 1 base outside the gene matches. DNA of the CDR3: TGTGCCAGCAGCTTCGGGACTAACCAAGAGACCCAGTACTTC. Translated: CASSFGTNQETQYF. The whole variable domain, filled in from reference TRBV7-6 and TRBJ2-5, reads GAGVSQSPRYKVTKRGQDVALRCDPISGHVSLYWYRQALGQGPEFLTYFNYEAQQDKSGLPNDRFSAERPEGSISTLTIQRTEQRDSAMYRCASSFGTNQETQYFGPGTRLLVL.

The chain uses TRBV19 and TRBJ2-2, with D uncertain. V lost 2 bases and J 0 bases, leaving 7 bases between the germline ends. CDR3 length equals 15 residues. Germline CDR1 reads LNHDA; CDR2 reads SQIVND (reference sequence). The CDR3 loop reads CASSILVSNTGELFF. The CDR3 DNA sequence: TGTGCCAGTAGTATATTGGTGTCGAACACCGGGGAGCTGTTTTTT.

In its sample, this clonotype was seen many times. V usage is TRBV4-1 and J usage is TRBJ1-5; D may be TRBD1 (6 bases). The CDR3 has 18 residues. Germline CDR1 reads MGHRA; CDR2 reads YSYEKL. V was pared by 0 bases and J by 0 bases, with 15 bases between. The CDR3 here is CASSQEDSLRHSNQPQHF. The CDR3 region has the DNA TGCGCCAGCAGCCAAGAGGACAGCCTCAGACATAGCAATCAGCCCCAGCATTTT.

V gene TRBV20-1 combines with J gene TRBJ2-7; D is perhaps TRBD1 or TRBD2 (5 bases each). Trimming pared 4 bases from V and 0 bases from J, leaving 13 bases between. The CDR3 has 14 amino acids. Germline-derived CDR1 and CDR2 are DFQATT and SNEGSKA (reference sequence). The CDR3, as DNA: TGCAGTGCTACCGGGACGGCCAGCTCCTACGAGCAGTACTTC. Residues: CSATGTASSYEQYF.

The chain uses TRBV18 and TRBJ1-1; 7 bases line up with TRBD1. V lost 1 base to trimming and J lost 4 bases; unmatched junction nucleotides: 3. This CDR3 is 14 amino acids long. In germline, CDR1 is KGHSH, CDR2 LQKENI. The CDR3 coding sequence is TGTGCCAGCTCACCACTGACAGGGTTCACTGAAGCTTTCTTT. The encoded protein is CASSPLTGFTEAFF.

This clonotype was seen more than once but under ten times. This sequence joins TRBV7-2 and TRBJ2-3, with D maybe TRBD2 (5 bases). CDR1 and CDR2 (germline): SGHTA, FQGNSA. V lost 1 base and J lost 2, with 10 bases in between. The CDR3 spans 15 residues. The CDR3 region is CASSLGLRATDTQYF. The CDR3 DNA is TGTGCCAGCAGCTTAGGTCTGCGGGCCACAGATACGCAGTATTTT.

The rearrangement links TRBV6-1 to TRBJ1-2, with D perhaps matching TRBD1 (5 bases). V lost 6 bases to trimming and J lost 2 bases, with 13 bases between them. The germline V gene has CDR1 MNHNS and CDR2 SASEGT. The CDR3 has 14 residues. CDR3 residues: CASRPGGGNYGYTF. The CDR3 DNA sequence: TGTGCCAGCAGGCCGGGGGGAGGGAACTATGGCTACACCTTC.

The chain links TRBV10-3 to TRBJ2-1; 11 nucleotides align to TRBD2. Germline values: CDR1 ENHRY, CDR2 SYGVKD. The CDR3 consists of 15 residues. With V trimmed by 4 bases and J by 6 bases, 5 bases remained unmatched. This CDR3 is CAISVAGGPGNEQFF. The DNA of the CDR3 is TGTGCCATCAGTGTAGCGGGAGGGCCAGGCAATGAGCAGTTCTTC.

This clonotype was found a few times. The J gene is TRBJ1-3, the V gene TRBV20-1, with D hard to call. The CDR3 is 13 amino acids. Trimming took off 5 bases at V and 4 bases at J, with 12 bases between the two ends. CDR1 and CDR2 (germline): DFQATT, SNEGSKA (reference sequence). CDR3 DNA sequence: TGCAGTGCTTGGGTAGGAGCGGGAAACACCATATATTTT. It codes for CSAWVGAGNTIYF.